These 8 T cell receptor beta chains were all obtained from the same sample, sequenced in a study of OX40 agonist ivuxolimab in advanced cancers. Sequencing used immunoSEQ multiplex PCR; TCRdb keeps in-frame clones, though not all of them. The sample shows tens of thousands of clones, 80% to 90% of them seen only once. The sample here was CD4+ or CD8+ T cells sorted from blood, taken in a trial of the OX40 agonist ivuxolimab. The receptors shown here come from an adult with an advanced solid tumor such as melanoma, head and neck, liver or kidney cancer.

This clone was recorded only once. The rearrangement links TRBV25-1 to TRBJ2-2; D gene unclear. The CDR3 sequence is 13 residues long. The germline V gene has CDR1 MGHDK and CDR2 SYGVNS. The V end lost 7 bases, the J end lost 1 base, and 7 bases lay between the germline ends. CDR3 in DNA: TGTGCCAGCACCCATGAGAACACCGGGGAGCTGTTTTTT. Its protein product is CASTHENTGELFF.

The chain has TRBV27 and TRBJ1-1, with D maybe TRBD1 (5 bases). This CDR3 spans 14 amino acids. The V gene lost 3 bases and the J gene lost 6 bases, with 14 bases spanning the gap. Germline lookup yields CDR1 MNHEY and CDR2 SMNVEV (reference sequence). CDR3 coding DNA: TGTGCCAGCAGTTTCCAGGGTACAGTTGCTGAAGCTTTCTTT. This gives the protein CASSFQGTVAEAFF.

The chain is built from TRBV29-1 and TRBJ2-5, with D unresolved. The ends were cut back, 1 base at V and 6 bases at J, with 6 bases in the middle. Germline V gene sequence: CDR1 SQVTM, CDR2 ANQGSEA. This CDR3 contains 11 residues. The CDR3 region is CSVEVLKTQYF. As DNA, the CDR3 is TGCAGCGTTGAAGTACTAAAGACCCAGTACTTC.

The rearrangement joins TRBV27 to TRBJ2-7; perhaps D is TRBD1 or TRBD2 (6 bases each). Germline V gives CDR1 MNHEY, CDR2 SMNVEV (reference sequence). The germline V and J ends were trimmed by 5 bases and 0 bases, with 14 bases remaining between them. This CDR3 has 15 amino acids. The CDR3 loop is CASSGTGGGSYEQYF. DNA for the CDR3: TGTGCCAGCAGTGGAACCGGAGGGGGCTCCTACGAGCAGTACTTC.

In its sample, this clone was seen a few times. The rearrangement links TRBV10-1 to TRBJ1-1; possible D gene TRBD1, 5 bases. Germline loops: CDR1 WNHNN, CDR2 SYGVQD (reference sequence). The CDR3 runs to 13 residues. V gave up 0 bases and J gave up 10 bases, with 12 bases separating them. CDR3 region: CASSESEGPGAFF. In nucleotides, the CDR3 is TGCGCCAGCAGTGAGTCTGAGGGACCAGGAGCTTTCTTT.

The chain couples TRBV30 to TRBJ2-7, with 9 bases identical to TRBD1. The CDR3 has 12 residues. Germline V gene lookup returns CDR1 GTSNPN and CDR2 SVGIG (reference sequence). The V gene end was trimmed by 8 bases and the J gene end by 6 bases; junction bases not matched to a gene: 8. The CDR3 sequence is CAEDRGSREQYF. The CDR3 DNA is TGTGCCGAGGACAGGGGATCTCGCGAGCAGTACTTC.

V is TRBV7-3 and J is TRBJ2-1, with 12 bases lining up with TRBD2. This CDR3 contains 18 residues. With 0 bases clipped from V and 2 bases from J, the junction kept 5 bases outside the gene matches. CDR1 is SGHTA, CDR2 FQGTGA, per germline. DNA for the CDR3: TGTGCCAGCAGCTTAACCCCTTCTAGCGGGGGGGCCTACAATGAGCAGTTCTTC. It codes for CASSLTPSSGGAYNEQFF.

The rearrangement joins TRBV28 to TRBJ1-1; D is undetermined. Germline values: CDR1 MDHEN, CDR2 SYDVKM. The V end was cut by 5 bases, the J end by 4 bases, with 14 bases between. This CDR3 spans 14 amino acids. The CDR3 DNA reads as TGTGCCAGCAGTAACCGTGGTGGGTTCACTGAAGCTTTCTTT. Translated, it gives CASSNRGGFTEAFF.